This TCR beta chain was obtained from a study of regulatory dendritic cells for organ transplantation. General study findings and limits: Regulatory dendritic cells appeared to expand memory CD8+ clones less than mature ones. Considerable individual heterogeneity was seen in alloreactive memory CD8+ T cells.

About this clone itself: Its antigen is as yet unknown.

Sequencing was performed with immunoSEQ multiplex PCR; in TCRdb, only in-frame clones are kept and a portion is missing. This table holds about 38,000 clones, 75% to 95% found once. The clonotype originates from a human donor in good health. The sample taken for sequencing was naive CD8+ T cells from blood. Subset specified: CD45RA+ naive T cells.

The CDR3 here is CASSPGTSGYEQYF. The CDR3 DNA reads as TGTGCCAGCAGCCCCGGGACTAGCGGGTACGAGCAGTACTTC. V gene TRBV2 combines with J gene TRBJ2-7; 12 nucleotides match TRBD2. With V trimmed by 6 bases and J by 4 bases, 4 bases remained unmatched. Germline V gene data show CDR1 as SNHLY and CDR2 as FYNNEI. The CDR3 runs to 14 residues.